The rows below give T cell receptor beta chains drawn from one sample of a study of cytomegalovirus exposure and HLA in healthy donors. Measured with immunoSEQ multiplex PCR; TCRdb has only the in-frame clones, and not every one. The sample has 110,000 to 150,000 clones; 65% to 75% are singletons. The sample was PBMCs. All receptors derive from a man aged 55 to 70 in good health and CMV-seronegative. Each CDR3 is given with its conserved first and last residue. D genes are given only for firm matches. Part of the rows lack a size; the others show once, few, many or a class for expanded clones.

D gene: TRBD2; V gene: TRBV5-1; J gene: TRBJ2-7; CDR3 length: 14; clone size: -; CDR3 protein: CASSSGLADYEQYF; CDR3 DNA: TGCGCCAGCAGCTCGGGACTAGCAGATTACGAGCAGTACTTC
D gene: -; V gene: TRBV5-1; J gene: TRBJ2-6; CDR3 length: 17; clone size: -; CDR3 protein: CASSFRAESSGANVLTF; CDR3 DNA: TGCGCCAGCAGCTTCAGGGCTGAGTCTTCTGGGGCCAACGTCCTGACTTTC
D gene: -; V gene: TRBV2; J gene: TRBJ2-7; CDR3 length: 13; clone size: -; CDR3 protein: CASSETGVSEQYF; CDR3 DNA: TGTGCCAGCAGTGAAACGGGGGTCAGCGAGCAGTACTTC
D gene: TRBD2; V gene: TRBV4-3; J gene: TRBJ2-7; CDR3 length: 16; clone size: -; CDR3 protein: CASSQGASGSSYEQYF; CDR3 DNA: TGCGCCAGCAGCCAAGGGGCTAGCGGGAGTTCCTACGAGCAGTACTTC
D gene: TRBD2; V gene: TRBV7-9; J gene: TRBJ2-1; CDR3 length: 19; clone size: -; CDR3 protein: CASSSKAGETSHSYNEQFF; CDR3 DNA: TGTGCCAGCAGCTCCAAAGCGGGAGAAACCTCTCACTCCTACAATGAGCAGTTCTTC
D gene: -; V gene: TRBV5-5; J gene: TRBJ2-1; CDR3 length: 15; clone size: -; CDR3 protein: CASSLYHGGDNEQFF; CDR3 DNA: TGTGCCAGCAGCTTGTATCACGGGGGAGACAATGAGCAGTTCTTC
D gene: -; V gene: TRBV5-4; J gene: TRBJ1-2; CDR3 length: 13; clone size: -; CDR3 protein: CASSSPVNYGYTF; CDR3 DNA: TGTGCCAGCAGCTCCCCAGTTAACTATGGCTACACCTTC
D gene: -; V gene: TRBV29-1; J gene: TRBJ1-1; CDR3 length: 16; clone size: -; CDR3 protein: CSVEDLGTLWDTEAFF; CDR3 DNA: TGCAGCGTTGAAGATCTTGGGACTCTCTGGGACACTGAAGCTTTCTTT
D gene: -; V gene: TRBV2; J gene: TRBJ1-3; CDR3 length: 15; clone size: -; CDR3 protein: CASSPTGSSGNTIYF; CDR3 DNA: TGTGCCAGCAGCCCCACAGGGAGCTCTGGAAACACCATATATTTT
D gene: -; V gene: TRBV28; J gene: TRBJ2-5; CDR3 length: 12; clone size: few; CDR3 protein: CASTGFGGTQYF; CDR3 DNA: TGTGCCAGTACAGGGTTCGGTGGGACCCAGTACTTC
D gene: TRBD1; V gene: TRBV27; J gene: TRBJ2-7; CDR3 length: 15; clone size: -; CDR3 protein: CASSYRGQGAYEQYF; CDR3 DNA: TGTGCCAGCAGTTACCGAGGACAGGGGGCCTACGAGCAGTACTTC
D gene: TRBD1; V gene: TRBV30; J gene: TRBJ2-7; CDR3 length: 15; clone size: -; CDR3 protein: CAWSTTGTDSYEQYF; CDR3 DNA: TGTGCCTGGAGTACTACCGGGACAGACTCCTACGAGCAGTACTTC
D gene: -; V gene: TRBV5-1; J gene: TRBJ2-7; CDR3 length: 14; clone size: -; CDR3 protein: CASSEAGGWNEQYF; CDR3 DNA: TGCGCCAGCAGCGAGGCAGGGGGGTGGAACGAGCAGTACTTC
D gene: TRBD1; V gene: TRBV7-9; J gene: TRBJ1-6; CDR3 length: 16; clone size: few; CDR3 protein: CASSPSGTARDSPLHF; CDR3 DNA: TGTGCCAGCAGCCCTTCCGGGACAGCTAGGGATTCACCCCTCCACTTT
D gene: -; V gene: TRBV6-1; J gene: TRBJ1-5; CDR3 length: 15; clone size: once; CDR3 protein: CASDGPRAGNQPQHF; CDR3 DNA: TGTGCCAGCGACGGCCCCAGGGCGGGCAATCAGCCCCAGCATTTT
D gene: TRBD1; V gene: TRBV5-1; J gene: TRBJ1-5; CDR3 length: 14; clone size: few; CDR3 protein: CASSLTGGNQPQHF; CDR3 DNA: TGCGCCAGCAGCTTAACAGGGGGCAATCAGCCCCAGCATTTT
D gene: TRBD2; V gene: TRBV28; J gene: TRBJ2-3; CDR3 length: 14; clone size: -; CDR3 protein: CASSLAGGPDTQYF; CDR3 DNA: TGTGCCAGCAGTTTAGCGGGAGGGCCGGATACGCAGTATTTT
D gene: TRBD2; V gene: TRBV7-2; J gene: TRBJ2-7; CDR3 length: 15; clone size: few; CDR3 protein: CASSLAGVAGRWVYF; CDR3 DNA: TGTGCCAGCAGCTTAGCCGGAGTAGCGGGAAGGTGGGTGTACTTC
D gene: -; V gene: TRBV28; J gene: TRBJ1-2; CDR3 length: 11; clone size: -; CDR3 protein: CASSSGYGYTF; CDR3 DNA: TGTGCCAGCAGTTCCGGTTATGGCTACACCTTC
D gene: TRBD1; V gene: TRBV5-4; J gene: TRBJ2-3; CDR3 length: 17; clone size: -; CDR3 protein: CASSLGGGLSGTDTQYF; CDR3 DNA: TGTGCCAGCAGCTTGGGAGGGGGCCTTTCCGGCACAGATACGCAGTATTTT
D gene: TRBD1; V gene: TRBV27; J gene: TRBJ1-5; CDR3 length: 14; clone size: -; CDR3 protein: CASSPRQGSQPQHF; CDR3 DNA: TGTGCCAGCAGTCCCCGACAGGGTAGCCAGCCCCAGCATTTT
D gene: TRBD1; V gene: TRBV7-2; J gene: TRBJ1-6; CDR3 length: 18; clone size: once; CDR3 protein: CASSLALHRDRGNSPLHF; CDR3 DNA: TGTGCCAGCAGCTTAGCGCTTCACCGGGACAGGGGCAATTCACCCCTCCACTTT
D gene: TRBD2; V gene: TRBV2; J gene: TRBJ2-1; CDR3 length: 15; clone size: -; CDR3 protein: CASSETSATYNEQFF; CDR3 DNA: TGTGCCAGCAGTGAAACTAGCGCCACCTACAATGAGCAGTTCTTC
D gene: TRBD1; V gene: TRBV7-8; J gene: TRBJ1-4; CDR3 length: 15; clone size: -; CDR3 protein: CASSVTGTGDEKLFF; CDR3 DNA: TGTGCCAGCAGCGTCACCGGGACAGGGGATGAAAAACTGTTTTTT
D gene: TRBD2; V gene: TRBV4-1; J gene: TRBJ2-1; CDR3 length: 19; clone size: few; CDR3 protein: CASSQPSGLAGRPYNEQFF; CDR3 DNA: TGCGCCAGCAGCCAACCTTCGGGACTAGCGGGACGACCCTACAATGAGCAGTTCTTC